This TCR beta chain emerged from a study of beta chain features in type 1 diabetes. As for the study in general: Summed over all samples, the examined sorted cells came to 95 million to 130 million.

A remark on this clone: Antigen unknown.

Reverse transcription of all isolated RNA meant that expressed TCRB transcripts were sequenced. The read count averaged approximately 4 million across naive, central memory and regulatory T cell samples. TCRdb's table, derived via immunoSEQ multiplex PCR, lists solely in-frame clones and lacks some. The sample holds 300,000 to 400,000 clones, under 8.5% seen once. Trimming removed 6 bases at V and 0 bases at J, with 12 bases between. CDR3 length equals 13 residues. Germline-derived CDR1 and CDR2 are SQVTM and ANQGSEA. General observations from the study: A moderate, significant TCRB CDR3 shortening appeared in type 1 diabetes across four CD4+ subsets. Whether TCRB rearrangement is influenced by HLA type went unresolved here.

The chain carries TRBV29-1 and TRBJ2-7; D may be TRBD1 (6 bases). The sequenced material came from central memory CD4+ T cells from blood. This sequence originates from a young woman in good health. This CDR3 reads CSVRGSSSYEQYF. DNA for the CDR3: TGCAGCGTGAGGGGGTCGAGCTCCTACGAGCAGTACTTC.